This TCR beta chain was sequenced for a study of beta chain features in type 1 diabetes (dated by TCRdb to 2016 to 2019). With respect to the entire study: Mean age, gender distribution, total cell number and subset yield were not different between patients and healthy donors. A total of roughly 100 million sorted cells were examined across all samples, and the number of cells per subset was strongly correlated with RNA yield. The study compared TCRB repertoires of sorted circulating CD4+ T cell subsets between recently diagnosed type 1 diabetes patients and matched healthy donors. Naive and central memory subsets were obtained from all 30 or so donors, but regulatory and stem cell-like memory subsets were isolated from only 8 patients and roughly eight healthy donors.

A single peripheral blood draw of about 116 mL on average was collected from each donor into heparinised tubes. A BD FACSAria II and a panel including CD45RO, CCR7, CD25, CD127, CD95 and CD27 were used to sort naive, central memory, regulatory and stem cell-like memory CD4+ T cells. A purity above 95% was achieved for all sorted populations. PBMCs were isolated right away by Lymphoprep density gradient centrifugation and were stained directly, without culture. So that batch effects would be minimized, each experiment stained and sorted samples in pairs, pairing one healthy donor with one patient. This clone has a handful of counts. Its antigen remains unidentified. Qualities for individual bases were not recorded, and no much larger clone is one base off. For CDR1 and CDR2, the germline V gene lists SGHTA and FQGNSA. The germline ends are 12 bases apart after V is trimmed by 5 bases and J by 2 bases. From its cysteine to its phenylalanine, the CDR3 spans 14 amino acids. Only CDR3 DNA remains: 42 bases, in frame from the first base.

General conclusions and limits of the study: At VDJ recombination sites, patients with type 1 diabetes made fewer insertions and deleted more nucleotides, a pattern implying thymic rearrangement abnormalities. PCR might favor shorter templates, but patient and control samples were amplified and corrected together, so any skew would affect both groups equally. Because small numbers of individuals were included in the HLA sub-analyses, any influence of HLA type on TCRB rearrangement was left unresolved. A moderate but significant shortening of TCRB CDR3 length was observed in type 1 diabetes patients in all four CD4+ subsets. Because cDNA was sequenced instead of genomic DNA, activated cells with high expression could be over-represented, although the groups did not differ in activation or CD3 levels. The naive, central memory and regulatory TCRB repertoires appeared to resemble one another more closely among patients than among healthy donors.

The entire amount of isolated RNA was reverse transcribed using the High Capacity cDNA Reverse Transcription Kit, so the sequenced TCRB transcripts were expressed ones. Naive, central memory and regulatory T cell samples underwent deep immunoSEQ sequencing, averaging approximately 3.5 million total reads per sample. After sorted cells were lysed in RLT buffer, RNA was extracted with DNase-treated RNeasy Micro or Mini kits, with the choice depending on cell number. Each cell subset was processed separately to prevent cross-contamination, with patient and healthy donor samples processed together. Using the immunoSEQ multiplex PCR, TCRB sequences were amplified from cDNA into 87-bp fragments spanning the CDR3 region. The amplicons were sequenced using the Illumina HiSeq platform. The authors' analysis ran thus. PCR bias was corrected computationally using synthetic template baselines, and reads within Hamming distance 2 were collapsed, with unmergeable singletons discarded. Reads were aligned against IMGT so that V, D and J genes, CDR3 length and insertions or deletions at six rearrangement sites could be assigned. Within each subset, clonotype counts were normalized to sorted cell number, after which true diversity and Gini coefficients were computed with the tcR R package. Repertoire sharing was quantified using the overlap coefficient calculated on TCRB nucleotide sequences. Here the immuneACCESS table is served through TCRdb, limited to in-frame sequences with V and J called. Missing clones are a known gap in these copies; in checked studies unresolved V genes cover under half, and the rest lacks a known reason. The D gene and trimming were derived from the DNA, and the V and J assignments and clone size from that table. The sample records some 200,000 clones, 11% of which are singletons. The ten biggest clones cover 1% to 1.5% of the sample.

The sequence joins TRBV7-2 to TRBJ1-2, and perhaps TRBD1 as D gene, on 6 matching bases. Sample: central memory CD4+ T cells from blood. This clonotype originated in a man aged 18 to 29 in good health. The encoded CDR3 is CASSRVGTNYGYTF. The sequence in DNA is TGTGCCAGCAGCCGGGTAGGGACAAACTATGGCTACACCTTC.